This TCR beta chain is drawn from a study of T-cell memory formation after mild COVID-19. Whole-study results and caveats: Largely, contracting CD4+ clones fell within CM and EM, and contracting CD8+ clones within EMRA. Second-wave clones that peaked on day 37 lacked confirmed SARS-CoV-2 specificity. Contracting clones from day 15 to 85 had balanced CD4/CD8; later expanders favoured CD4+.

The CDR3 totals 14 residues. Germline CDR1 MDHEN, CDR2 SYDVKM. V was shortened by 6 bases and J by 7 bases, with 18 bases between the two germline ends. cDNA libraries for TCR alpha and TCR beta, carrying sample barcodes and UMIs, came from 5'RACE with constant-segment primers. TCRdb analysed the 5' RACE reads with MiXCR anew, one entry per CDR3 protein. The sample has some 340,000 distinct CDR3 sequences; approximately 12% are singletons. Concerning this clonotype: The antigen remains undetermined.

This sequence joins TRBV28 and TRBJ1-2; D is unresolved. The receptor was isolated from a man younger than 35 who had mild COVID-19 (a few samples of this study predate the infection). Cell type and time point are not known. The sequenced sample consisted of PBMCs or a T cell subset sorted from them (not recorded which). CDR3 in DNA: TGTGCCAGCAGCCCAGCCCACCGGGCAGGTGGCTACACCTTC. It codes for CASSPAHRAGGYTF.